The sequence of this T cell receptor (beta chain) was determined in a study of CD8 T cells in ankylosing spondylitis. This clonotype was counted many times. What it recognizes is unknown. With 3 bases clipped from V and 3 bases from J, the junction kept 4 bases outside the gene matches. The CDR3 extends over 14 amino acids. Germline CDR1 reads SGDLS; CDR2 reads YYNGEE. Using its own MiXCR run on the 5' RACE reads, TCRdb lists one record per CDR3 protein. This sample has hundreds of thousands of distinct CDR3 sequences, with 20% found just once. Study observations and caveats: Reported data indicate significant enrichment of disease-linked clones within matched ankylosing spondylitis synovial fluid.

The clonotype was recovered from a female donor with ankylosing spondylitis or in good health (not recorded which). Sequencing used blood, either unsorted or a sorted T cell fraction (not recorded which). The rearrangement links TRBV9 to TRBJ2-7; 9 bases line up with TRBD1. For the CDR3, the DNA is TGTGCCAGCAGCGACCGGGACAGGGACTACGAGCAGTACTTC. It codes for CASSDRDRDYEQYF.